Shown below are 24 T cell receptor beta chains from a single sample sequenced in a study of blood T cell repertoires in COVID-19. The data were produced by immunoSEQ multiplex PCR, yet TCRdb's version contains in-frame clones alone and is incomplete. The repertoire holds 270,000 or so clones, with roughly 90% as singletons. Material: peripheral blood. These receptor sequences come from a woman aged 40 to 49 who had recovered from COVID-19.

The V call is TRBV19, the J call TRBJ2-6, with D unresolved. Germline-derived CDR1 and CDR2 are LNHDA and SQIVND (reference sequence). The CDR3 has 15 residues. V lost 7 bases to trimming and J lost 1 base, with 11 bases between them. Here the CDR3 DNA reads TGTGCCAGTATGAGCATACCTTCTGGGGCCAACGTCCTGACTTTC. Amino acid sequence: CASMSIPSGANVLTF.

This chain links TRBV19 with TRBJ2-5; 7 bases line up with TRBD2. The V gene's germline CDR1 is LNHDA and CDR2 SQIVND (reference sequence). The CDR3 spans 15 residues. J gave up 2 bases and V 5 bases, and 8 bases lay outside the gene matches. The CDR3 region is CASSASGSGQETQYF. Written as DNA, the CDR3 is TGTGCCAGTAGTGCCTCGGGTAGCGGGCAAGAGACCCAGTACTTC.

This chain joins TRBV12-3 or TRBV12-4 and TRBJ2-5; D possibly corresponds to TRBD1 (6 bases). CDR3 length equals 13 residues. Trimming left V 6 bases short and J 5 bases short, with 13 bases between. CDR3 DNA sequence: TGTGCCAGCAGCCCAGGGGTAGAGGAGACCCAGTACTTC. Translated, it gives CASSPGVEETQYF.

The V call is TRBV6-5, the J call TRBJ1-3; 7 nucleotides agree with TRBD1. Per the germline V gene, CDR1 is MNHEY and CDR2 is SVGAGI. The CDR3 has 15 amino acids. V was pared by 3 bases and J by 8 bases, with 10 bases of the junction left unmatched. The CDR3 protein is CASSYSTGQGDTIYF. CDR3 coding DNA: TGTGCCAGCAGTTATTCGACAGGGCAGGGGGACACCATATATTTT.

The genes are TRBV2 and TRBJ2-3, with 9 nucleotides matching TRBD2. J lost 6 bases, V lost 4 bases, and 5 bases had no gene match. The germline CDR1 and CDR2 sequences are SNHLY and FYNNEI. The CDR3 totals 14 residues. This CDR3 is CASSAAAGGDTQYF. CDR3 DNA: TGTGCCAGCAGTGCCGCAGCGGGGGGCGATACGCAGTATTTT.

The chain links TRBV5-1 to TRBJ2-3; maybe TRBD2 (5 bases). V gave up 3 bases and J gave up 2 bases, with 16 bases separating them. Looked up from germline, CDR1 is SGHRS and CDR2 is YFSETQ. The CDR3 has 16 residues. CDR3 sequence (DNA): TGCGCCAGCAGCTCCCGTGCCCAGCGGACCACAGATACGCAGTATTTT. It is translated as CASSSRAQRTTDTQYF. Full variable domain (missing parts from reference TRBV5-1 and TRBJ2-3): KAGVTQTPRYLIKTRGQQVTLSCSPISGHRSVSWYQQTPGQGLQFLFEYFSETQRNKGNFPGRFSGRQFSNSRSEMNVSTLELGDSALYLCASSSRAQRTTDTQYFGPGTRLTVL.

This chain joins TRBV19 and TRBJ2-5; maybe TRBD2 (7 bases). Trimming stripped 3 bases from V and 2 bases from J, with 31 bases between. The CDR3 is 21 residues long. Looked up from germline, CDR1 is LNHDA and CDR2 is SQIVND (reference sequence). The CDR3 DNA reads TGTGCCAGTAGTATCGGGGGGACACCCTTTCTTTCCCCCTCGACGCAAGAGACCCAGTACTTC. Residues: CASSIGGTPFLSPSTQETQYF.

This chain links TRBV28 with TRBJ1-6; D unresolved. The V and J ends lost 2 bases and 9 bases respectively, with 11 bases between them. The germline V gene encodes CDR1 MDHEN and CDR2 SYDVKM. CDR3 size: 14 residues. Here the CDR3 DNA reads TGTGCCAGCAGTTTACGAGGGAAGGGTTCACCCCTCCACTTT. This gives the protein CASSLRGKGSPLHF. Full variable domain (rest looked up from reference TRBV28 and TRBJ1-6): DVKVTQSSRYLVKRTGEKVFLECVQDMDHENMFWYRQDPGLGLRLIYFSYDVKMKEKGDIPEGYSVSREKKERFSLILESASTNQTSMYLCASSLRGKGSPLHFGNGTRLTVT.

The CDR3 bases are TGTGCCAGCAGCTTAGTACTCCTAGCGGGAGGATCAAATGAGCAGTTCTTC. Protein product: CASSLVLLAGGSNEQFF. V gene TRBV11-3 combines with J gene TRBJ2-1, with TRBD2 identical over 11 bases. The CDR3 consists of 17 residues. The germline CDR1 and CDR2 sequences are SGHNT and YENEEA. Germline trimming cut 1 base from V and 7 bases from J; bases unmatched to any gene: 9.

DNA for the CDR3: TGTGCCAGTAGTCCCCCCTCGGGAGAGACCCAGTACTTC. As protein: CASSPPSGETQYF. V usage is TRBV19 and J usage is TRBJ2-5, with no clear D. The length of the CDR3 is 13 residues. Germline V gene sequence: CDR1 LNHDA, CDR2 SQIVND (reference sequence). The V end was cut by 5 bases, the J end by 4 bases, with 11 bases between.

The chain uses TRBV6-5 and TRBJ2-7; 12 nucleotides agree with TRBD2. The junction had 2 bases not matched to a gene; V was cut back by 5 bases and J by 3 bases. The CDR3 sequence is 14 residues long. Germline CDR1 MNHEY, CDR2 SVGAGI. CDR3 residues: CASSRTSGNYEQYF. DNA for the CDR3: TGTGCCAGCAGTCGGACTAGCGGGAACTACGAGCAGTACTTC.

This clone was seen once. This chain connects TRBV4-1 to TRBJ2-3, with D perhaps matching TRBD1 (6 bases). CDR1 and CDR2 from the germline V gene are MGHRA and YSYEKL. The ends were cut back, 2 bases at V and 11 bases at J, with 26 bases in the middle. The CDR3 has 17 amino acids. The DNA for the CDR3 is TGCGCCAGCAGCCAAAGCTTTCGGGGACACGGCCCAAATTTGCAGTATTTT. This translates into CASSQSFRGHGPNLQYF.

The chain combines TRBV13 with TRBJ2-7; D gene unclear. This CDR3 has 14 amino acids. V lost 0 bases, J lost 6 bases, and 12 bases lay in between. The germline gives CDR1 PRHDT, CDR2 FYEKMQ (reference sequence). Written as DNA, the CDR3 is TGTGCCAGCAGCTTAGGGCAGGTGACGAGCGAGCAGTACTTC. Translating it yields CASSLGQVTSEQYF. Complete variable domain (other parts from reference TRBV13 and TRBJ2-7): AAGVIQSPRHLIKEKRETATLKCYPIPRHDTVYWYQQGPGQDPQFLISFYEKMQSDKGSIPDRFSAQQFSDYHSELNMSSLELGDSALYFCASSLGQVTSEQYFGPGTRLTVT.

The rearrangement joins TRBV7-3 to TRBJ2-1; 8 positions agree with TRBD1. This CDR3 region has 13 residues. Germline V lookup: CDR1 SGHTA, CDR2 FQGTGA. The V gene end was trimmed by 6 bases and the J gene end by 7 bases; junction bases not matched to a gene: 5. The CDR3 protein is CASSWTGSNEQFF. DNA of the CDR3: TGTGCCAGCAGTTGGACAGGGTCAAATGAGCAGTTCTTC.

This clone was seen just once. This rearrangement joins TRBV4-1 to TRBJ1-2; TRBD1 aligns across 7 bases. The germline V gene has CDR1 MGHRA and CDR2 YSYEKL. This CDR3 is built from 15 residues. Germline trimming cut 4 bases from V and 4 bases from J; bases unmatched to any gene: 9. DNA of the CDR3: TGCGCCAGCAGCCGCGGACAGGAGGCCCGCTATGGCTACACCTTC. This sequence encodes CASSRGQEARYGYTF.

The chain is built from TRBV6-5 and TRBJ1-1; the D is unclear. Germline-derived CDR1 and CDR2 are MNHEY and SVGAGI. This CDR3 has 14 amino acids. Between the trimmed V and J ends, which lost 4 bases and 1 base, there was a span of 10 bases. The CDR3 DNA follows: TGTGCCAGCAGTTTGCGAGATCCGAACACTGAAGCTTTCTTT. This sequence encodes CASSLRDPNTEAFF.

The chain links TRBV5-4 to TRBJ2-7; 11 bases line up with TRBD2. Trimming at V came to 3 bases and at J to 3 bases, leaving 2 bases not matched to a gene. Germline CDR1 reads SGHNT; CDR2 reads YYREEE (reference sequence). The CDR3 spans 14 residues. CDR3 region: CASSSGLAVYEQYF. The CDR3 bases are TGTGCCAGCAGCTCGGGACTAGCGGTCTACGAGCAGTACTTC.

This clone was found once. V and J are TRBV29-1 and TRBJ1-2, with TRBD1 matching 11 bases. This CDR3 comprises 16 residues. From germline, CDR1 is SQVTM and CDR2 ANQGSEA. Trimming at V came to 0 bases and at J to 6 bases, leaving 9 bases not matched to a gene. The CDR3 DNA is TGCAGCGTTGAAGACACTTGGGGACAGGGGGGCAATGGCTACACCTTC. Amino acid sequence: CSVEDTWGQGGNGYTF.

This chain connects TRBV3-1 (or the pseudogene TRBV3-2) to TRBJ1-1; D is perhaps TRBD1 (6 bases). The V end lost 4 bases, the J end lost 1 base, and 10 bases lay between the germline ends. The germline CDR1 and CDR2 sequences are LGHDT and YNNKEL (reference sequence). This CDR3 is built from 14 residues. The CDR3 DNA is TGTGCCAGCAGCCGGGACACAGGGAACACTGAAGCTTTCTTT. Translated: CASSRDTGNTEAFF.

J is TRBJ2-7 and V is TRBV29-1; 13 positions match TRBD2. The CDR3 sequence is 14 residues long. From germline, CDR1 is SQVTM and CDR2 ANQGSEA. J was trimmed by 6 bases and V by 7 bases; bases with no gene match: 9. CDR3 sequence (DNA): TGCAGCGCCAGAGGACTAGCGGGAGCATCCGAGCAGTACTTC. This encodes CSARGLAGASEQYF.

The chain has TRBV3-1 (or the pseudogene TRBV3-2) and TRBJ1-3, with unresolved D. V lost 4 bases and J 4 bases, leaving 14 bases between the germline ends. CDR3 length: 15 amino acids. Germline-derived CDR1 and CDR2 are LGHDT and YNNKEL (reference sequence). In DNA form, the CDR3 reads TGTGCCAGCAGCCTTCCGGACCCGGGGGGAAACACCATATATTTT. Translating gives CASSLPDPGGNTIYF.

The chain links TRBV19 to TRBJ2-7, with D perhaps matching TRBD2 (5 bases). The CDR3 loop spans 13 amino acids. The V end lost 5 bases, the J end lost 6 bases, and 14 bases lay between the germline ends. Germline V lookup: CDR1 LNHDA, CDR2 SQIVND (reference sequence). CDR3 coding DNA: TGTGCCAGTAGTTTCCGACGGAGCGGCGAGCAGTACTTC. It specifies CASSFRRSGEQYF. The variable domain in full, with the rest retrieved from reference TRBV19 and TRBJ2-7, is DGGITQSPKYLFRKEGQNVTLSCEQNLNHDAMYWYRQDPGQGLRLIYYSQIVNDFQKGDIAEGYSVSREKKESFPLTVTSAQKNPTAFYLCASSFRRSGEQYFGPGTRLTVT.

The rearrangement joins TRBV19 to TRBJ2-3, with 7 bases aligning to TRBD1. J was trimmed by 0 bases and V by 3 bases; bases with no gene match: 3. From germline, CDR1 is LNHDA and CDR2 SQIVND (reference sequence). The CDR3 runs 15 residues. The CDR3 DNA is TGTGCCAGTAGTATTATGGGACAGAGCACAGATACGCAGTATTTT. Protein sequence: CASSIMGQSTDTQYF.

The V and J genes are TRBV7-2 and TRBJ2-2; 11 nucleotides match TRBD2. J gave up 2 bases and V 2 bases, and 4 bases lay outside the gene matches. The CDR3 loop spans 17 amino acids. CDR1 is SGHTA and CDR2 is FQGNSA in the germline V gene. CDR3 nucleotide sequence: TGTGCCAGCAGCTTATACGGACTAGCGGGTAACACCGGGGAGCTGTTTTTT. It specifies CASSLYGLAGNTGELFF.